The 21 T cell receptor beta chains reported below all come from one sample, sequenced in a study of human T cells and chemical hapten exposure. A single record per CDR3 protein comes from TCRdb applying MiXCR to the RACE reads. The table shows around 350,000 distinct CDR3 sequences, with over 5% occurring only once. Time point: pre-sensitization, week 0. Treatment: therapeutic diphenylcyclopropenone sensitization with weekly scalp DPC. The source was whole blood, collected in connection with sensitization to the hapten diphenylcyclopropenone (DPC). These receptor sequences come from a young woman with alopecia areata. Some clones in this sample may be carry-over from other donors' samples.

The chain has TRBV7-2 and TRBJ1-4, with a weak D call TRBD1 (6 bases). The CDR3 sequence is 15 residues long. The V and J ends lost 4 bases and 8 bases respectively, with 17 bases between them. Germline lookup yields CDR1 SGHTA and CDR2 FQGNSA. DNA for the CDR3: TGTGCCAGCAGCTCCACCATGGGGGCAGGGGAAAAACTGTTTTTT. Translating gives CASSSTMGAGEKLFF.

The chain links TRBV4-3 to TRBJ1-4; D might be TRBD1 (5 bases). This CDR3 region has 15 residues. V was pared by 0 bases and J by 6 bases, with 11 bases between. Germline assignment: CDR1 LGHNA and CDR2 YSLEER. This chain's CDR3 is CASSQEGGGDEKLFF. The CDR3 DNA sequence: TGCGCCAGCAGCCAAGAGGGGGGGGGTGATGAAAAACTGTTTTTT.

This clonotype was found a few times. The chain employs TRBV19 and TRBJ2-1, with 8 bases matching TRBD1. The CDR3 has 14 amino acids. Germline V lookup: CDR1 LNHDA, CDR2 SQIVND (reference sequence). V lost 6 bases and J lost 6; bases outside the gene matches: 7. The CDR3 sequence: CASRGQGEVNEQFF. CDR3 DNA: TGTGCCAGTAGAGGACAGGGAGAGGTCAATGAGCAGTTCTTC.

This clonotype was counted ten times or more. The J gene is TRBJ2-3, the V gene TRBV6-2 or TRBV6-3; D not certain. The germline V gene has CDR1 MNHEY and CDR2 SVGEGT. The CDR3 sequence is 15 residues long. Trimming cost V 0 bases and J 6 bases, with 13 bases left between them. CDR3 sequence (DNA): TGTGCCAGCAGTTACTCGTCTTCCGGCTTTGATACGCAGTATTTT. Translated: CASSYSSSGFDTQYF.

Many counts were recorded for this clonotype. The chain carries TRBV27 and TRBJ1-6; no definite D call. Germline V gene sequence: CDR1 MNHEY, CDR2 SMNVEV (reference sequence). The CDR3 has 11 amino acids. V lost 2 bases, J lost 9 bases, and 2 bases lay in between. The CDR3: CASSLPSPLHF. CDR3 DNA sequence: TGTGCCAGCAGTTTACCTTCACCCCTCCACTTT.

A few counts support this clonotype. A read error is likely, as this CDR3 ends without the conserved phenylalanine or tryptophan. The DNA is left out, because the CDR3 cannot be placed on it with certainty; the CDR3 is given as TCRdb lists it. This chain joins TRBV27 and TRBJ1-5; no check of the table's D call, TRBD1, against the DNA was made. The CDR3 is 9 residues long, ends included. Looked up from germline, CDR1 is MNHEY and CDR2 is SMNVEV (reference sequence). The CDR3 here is CASSSTPCE.

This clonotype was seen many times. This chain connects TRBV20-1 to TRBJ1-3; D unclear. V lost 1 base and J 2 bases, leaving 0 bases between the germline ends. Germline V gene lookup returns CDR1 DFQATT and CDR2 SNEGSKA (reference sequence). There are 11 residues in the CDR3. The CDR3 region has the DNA TGCAGTGCTAGAGCTGGAAACACCATATATTTT. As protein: CSARAGNTIYF.

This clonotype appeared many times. CDR3 coding DNA: TGTGCCAGCAGCTCCCCGGGGGCGGGAACTGAAGCTTTCTTT. Translated: CASSSPGAGTEAFF. The chain combines TRBV7-2 with TRBJ1-1, with D possibly TRBD1 on 6 matching bases. This CDR3 has 14 amino acids. Trimming removed 4 bases from V and 5 bases from J, with 14 bases in between. Germline assignment: CDR1 SGHTA and CDR2 FQGNSA.

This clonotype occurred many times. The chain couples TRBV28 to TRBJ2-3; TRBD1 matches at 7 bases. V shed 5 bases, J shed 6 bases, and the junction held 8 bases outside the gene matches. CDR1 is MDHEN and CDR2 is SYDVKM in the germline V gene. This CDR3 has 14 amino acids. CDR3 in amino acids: CASSVPTGLDTQYF. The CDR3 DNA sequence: TGTGCCAGCAGTGTCCCGACAGGGCTGGATACGCAGTATTTT.

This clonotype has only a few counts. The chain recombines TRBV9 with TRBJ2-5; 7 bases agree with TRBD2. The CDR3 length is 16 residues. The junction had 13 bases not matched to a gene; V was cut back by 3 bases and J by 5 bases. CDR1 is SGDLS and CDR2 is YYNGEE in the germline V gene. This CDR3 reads CASSAQEGLRMETQYF. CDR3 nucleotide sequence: TGTGCCAGCAGCGCACAAGAGGGACTACGGATGGAGACCCAGTACTTC.

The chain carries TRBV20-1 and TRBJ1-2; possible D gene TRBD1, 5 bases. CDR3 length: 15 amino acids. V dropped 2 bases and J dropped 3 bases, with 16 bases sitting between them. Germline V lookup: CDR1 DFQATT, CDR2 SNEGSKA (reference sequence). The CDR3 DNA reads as TGCAGTGCTAGAACTCGGGGGAGAAGGTACTATGGCTACACCTTC. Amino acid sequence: CSARTRGRRYYGYTF.

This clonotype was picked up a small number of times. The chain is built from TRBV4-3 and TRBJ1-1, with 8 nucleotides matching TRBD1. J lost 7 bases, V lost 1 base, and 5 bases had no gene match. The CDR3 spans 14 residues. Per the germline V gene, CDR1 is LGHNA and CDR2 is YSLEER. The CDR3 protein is CASSQGPGGVEAFF. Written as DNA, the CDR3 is TGCGCCAGCAGCCAAGGTCCAGGGGGCGTTGAAGCTTTCTTT.

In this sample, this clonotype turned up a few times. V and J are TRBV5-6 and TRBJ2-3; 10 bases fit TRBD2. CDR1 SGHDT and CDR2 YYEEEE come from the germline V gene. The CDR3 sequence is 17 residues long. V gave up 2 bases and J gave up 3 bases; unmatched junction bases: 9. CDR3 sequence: CASSFYTGTSATDTQYF. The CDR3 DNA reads TGTGCCAGCAGCTTTTATACCGGGACTAGCGCTACAGATACGCAGTATTTT.

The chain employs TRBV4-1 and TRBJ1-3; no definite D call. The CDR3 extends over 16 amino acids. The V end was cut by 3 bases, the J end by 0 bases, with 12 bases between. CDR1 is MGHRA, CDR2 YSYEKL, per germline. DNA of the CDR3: TGCGCCAGCAGCCAGCCCCGGTCAGCCTCTGGAAACACCATATATTTT. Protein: CASSQPRSASGNTIYF.

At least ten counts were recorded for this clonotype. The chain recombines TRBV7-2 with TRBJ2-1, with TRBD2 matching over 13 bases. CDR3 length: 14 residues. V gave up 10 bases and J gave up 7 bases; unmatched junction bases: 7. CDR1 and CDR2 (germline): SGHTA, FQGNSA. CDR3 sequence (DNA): TGTGCCACCGTAGGACTAGCGGGGGTTAATGAGCAGTTCTTC. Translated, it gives CATVGLAGVNEQFF. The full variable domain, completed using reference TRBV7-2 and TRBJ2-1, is GAGVSQSPSNKVTEKGKDVELRCDPISGHTALYWYRQSLGQGLEFLIYFQGNSAPDKSGLPSDRFSAERTGGSVSTLTIQRTQQEDSAVYLCATVGLAGVNEQFFGPGTRLTVL.

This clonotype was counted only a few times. The CDR3 nucleotides are TGTGCCACCAGTGACCCTACCCCTTCAGCAGGAGATACGCAGTATTTT. It yields the protein CATSDPTPSAGDTQYF. The rearrangement links TRBV24-1 to TRBJ2-3; no reliable D call. Deletions cut 4 bases from V and 5 bases from J, with 18 bases between. The CDR3 is 16 amino acids. Per the germline V gene, CDR1 is KGHDR and CDR2 is SFDVKD.

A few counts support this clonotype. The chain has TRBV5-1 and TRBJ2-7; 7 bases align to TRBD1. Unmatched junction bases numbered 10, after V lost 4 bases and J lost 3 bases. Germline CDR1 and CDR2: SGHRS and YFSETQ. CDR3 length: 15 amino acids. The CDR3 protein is CASSTGQDIIYEQYF. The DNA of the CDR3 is TGCGCCAGCAGCACCGGACAGGATATCATCTACGAGCAGTACTTC.

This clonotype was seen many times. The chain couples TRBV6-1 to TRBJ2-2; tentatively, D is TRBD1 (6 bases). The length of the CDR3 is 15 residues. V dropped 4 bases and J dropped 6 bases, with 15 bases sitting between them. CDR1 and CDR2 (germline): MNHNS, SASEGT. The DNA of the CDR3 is TGTGCCAGCAGTGGACAGGCTCCCGAGCCCGGGGAGCTGTTTTTT. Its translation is CASSGQAPEPGELFF.

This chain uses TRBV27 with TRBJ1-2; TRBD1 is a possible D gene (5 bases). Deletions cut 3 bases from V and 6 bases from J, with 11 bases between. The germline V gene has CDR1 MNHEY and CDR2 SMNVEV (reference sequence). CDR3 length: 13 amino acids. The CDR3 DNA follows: TGTGCCAGCAGTTTGTGGGGCTCCCATGGCTACACCTTC. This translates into CASSLWGSHGYTF.

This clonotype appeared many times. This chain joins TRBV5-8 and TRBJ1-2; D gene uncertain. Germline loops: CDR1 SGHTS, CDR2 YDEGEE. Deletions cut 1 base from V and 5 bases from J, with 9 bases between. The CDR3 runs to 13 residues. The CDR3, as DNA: TGTGCCAGCAGCTTGTCGAAAGATTATGGCTACACCTTC. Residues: CASSLSKDYGYTF.

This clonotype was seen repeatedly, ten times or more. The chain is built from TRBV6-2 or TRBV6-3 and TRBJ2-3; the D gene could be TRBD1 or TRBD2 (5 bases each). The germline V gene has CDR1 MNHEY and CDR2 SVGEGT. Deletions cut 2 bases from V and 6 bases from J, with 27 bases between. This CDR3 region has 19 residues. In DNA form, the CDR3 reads TGTGCCAGCAGTTACCGGTTGAGGGGTTGGTCGAGAGGTCCGGATACGCAGTATTTT. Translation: CASSYRLRGWSRGPDTQYF.